The clone carrying this T cell receptor beta chain was seen once. The sample originates from a study of T cell changes during pregnancy in multiple sclerosis. The method was immunoSEQ multiplex PCR; TCRdb's version includes in-frame clones alone and lacks a portion of them. Here the sample spans 60,000 to 65,000 clones, roughly 92% being singletons. This CDR3 has 18 residues. The source material was peripheral blood, sampled in the second trimester of pregnancy. V gene TRBV21-1 combines with J gene TRBJ2-3; the table assigns TRBD2, which was not confirmed against the DNA. TRBV21-1 is described as a pseudogene. This clonotype was obtained from a female donor with multiple sclerosis, enrolled in a pregnancy study. The CDR3 here is CASSSRPGTSGTTDTQYF. The CDR3 DNA reads as TGTGCCAGCAGCTCTCGCCCCGGGACTAGCGGGACCACAGATACGCAGTATTTT.